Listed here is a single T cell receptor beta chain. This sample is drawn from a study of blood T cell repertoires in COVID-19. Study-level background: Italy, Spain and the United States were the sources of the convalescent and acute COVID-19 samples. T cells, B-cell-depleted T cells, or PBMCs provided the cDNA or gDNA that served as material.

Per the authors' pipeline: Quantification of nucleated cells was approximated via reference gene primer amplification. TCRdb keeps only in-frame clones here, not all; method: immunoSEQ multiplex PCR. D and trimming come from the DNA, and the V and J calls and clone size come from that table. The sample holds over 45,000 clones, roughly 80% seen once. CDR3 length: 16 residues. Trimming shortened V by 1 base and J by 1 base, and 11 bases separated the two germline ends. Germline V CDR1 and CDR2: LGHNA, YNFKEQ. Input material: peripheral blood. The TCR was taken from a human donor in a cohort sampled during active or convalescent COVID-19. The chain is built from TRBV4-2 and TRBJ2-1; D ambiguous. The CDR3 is CASSQVATLSYNEQFF. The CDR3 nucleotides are TGTGCCAGCAGCCAAGTGGCGACTCTTTCCTACAATGAGCAGTTCTTC.